The T cell receptor beta chain under discussion was sequenced for a study of T cells in Graves' hyperthyroidism and ophthalmopathy. RNA transcripts yielded amplified TCR beta CDR3 regions. TCR CDR3 regions were first amplified by RT-PCR with HTBI primers. Each CDR3 protein gets one entry after TCRdb re-called the multiplex PCR reads with MiXCR. The sample has more than 300,000 distinct CDR3 sequences, approximately 15% seen once. Germline loops: CDR1 SGHAT, CDR2 FQNNGV. CDR3 size: 13 residues. Remarks on this clonotype: The junction shows a germline mismatch at one end, possibly a read error.

The sample comprised blood. J is TRBJ2-3 and V is TRBV11-2; D is unclear. This receptor was identified in a woman aged 60-75 years with Graves' hyperthyroidism. As DNA, the CDR3 is TGTGCCGGCAGCTTAGATCTGGGAGATACGCAGTATTTT. Translated: CAGSLDLGDTQYF.